This is a list of T cell receptor beta chains from one sample in a study of T cells expressing NK-cell markers. TCRdb derives one entry per CDR3 protein from the 5' RACE reads, leaving out DNA. The table gives 550,000 to 600,000 distinct CDR3 sequences; the top ten clones make up 3% to 4.5% of it. Input material: blood T cells: a sorted CD56 or NKG2C T cell subset, CD4+ or CD8+ T cells, or bulk PBMC T cells (not recorded which). The source of these receptors is a man aged 18 to 30 in good health. CDR3s include the opening cysteine and the closing phenylalanine or tryptophan.

TRBV20-1	TRBJ2-7	CSAARGTYEQYF
TRBV5-5	TRBJ1-6	CASSRLPGQGGSPLHF
TRBV10-3	TRBJ2-3	CAISEGIKPPDTQYF
TRBV27	TRBJ1-2	CASSRGGNGYTF
TRBV27	TRBJ1-4	CASSRQVLTEKLFF
TRBV12-3/TRBV12-4	TRBJ1-5	CARRQPRNQPQHF
TRBV7-9	TRBJ2-3	CASSLSGRASSDTQYF
TRBV25-1	TRBJ1-1	CASRDQGAVNTEAFF
TRBV12-3/TRBV12-4	TRBJ1-3	CASSLASGGNTIYF
TRBV29-1	TRBJ2-1	CSVEGLVGYNEQFF
TRBV7-2	TRBJ2-5	CASSPTSGLVSQYF
TRBV20-1	TRBJ2-1	CSAETRTTLNHEQFF
TRBV3-1	TRBJ2-1	CASSQSPSEQFF
TRBV7-9	TRBJ2-3	CASSLRRASTDTQYF